Each of the 9 T cell receptor beta chains below was sequenced from the same sample in a study of tumor-infiltrating lymphocytes in primary liver carcinoma. The source material, roughly 18-32 mg of unsorted bulk tissue, was used to co-extract RNA and DNA. A primer matching the constant region was used to make TCR beta cDNA from approximately 520 ng of total RNA. Modified slightly, ARM-PCR produced TCR beta libraries over three nested multiplex PCR rounds. The two initial PCR rounds, roughly 9 cycles each, used TRBV1-TRBV30 forward and C-beta reverse primers. Each CDR3 protein is one row after TCRdb ran MiXCR on the multiplex PCR reads. This table has 40,000 to 60,000 distinct CDR3 sequences, about two thirds appearing once. The sequencing sample was made of liver tumor tissue from sampling region 5. Subset specified: tumor region T5, tumor centre. These receptors all stem from a middle-aged man with primary liver carcinoma and hepatitis B virus infection.

V is TRBV12-3 or TRBV12-4 and J is TRBJ1-6, with TRBD1 as a possible D gene (5 bases). V was pared by 5 bases and J by 11 bases, with 22 bases between. The CDR3 has 16 amino acids. The CDR3, as DNA: TGTGCCAGCAGTCCAGGCTCGGGCAGGGTGAGAACACCCCTCCACTTT. Encoded protein: CASSPGSGRVRTPLHF.

A word on this clonotype: The junction and the germline gene differ at one end; a read error may be behind it. The CDR3 DNA reads TGCGCCAGCAACCAGCTCGGGACAGGGGTTACAGATACGCAATATTTT. It specifies CASNQLGTGVTDTQYF. The chain employs TRBV4-1 and TRBJ2-3; 10 bases line up with TRBD1. The CDR3 contains 16 residues. Per the germline V gene, CDR1 is MGHRA and CDR2 is YSYEKL.

On this clonotype itself: As the CDR3 is not closed by the conserved phenylalanine or tryptophan, this likely results from a read error. The chain joins TRBV6-6 to TRBJ2-2, with 10 bases matching TRBD1. Trimming at V came to 4 bases and at J to 4 bases, leaving 12 bases not matched to a gene. This CDR3 has 18 residues. Looked up from germline, CDR1 is MNHNY and CDR2 is SVGAGI (reference sequence). The CDR3 reads CASSCSRDRGLSTGELFI. Here the CDR3 DNA reads TGTGCCAGCAGTTGCTCACGGGACAGGGGCCTGAGCACCGGGGAGCTGTTTATT.

Comment on this clonotype: An end of the junction differs from the germline gene, which may be a read error. The chain combines TRBV12-3 or TRBV12-4 with TRBJ2-1; a weak D match, TRBD2 (5 bases). The CDR3 is 12 amino acids. CDR3 DNA: TGTACCAGCAGTATATTAGGACTTGAGCAGTTCTTC. This sequence encodes CTSSILGLEQFF.

The table lists this clonotype with a count of one. Since a much larger clone is just one base distant, this may be a read error. This rearrangement joins TRBV5-1 to TRBJ2-5, with 11 bases aligning to TRBD2. The CDR3 runs 15 residues. J lost 5 bases, V lost 4 bases, and 7 bases had no gene match. CDR1 is SGHRS and CDR2 is YFSETQ in the germline V gene. The CDR3 region is CASSAVTSGTETQYF. The DNA of the CDR3 is TGCGCCAGCAGCGCAGTGACTAGCGGGACGGAGACCCAGTACTTC.

This chain links TRBV28 with TRBJ2-3, with 11 bases identical to TRBD1. With V trimmed by 8 bases and J by 3 bases, 7 bases remained unmatched. The CDR3 loop spans 15 amino acids. Germline CDR1 reads MDHEN; CDR2 reads SYDVKM. The DNA of the CDR3 is TGTGCCAGCTGTACGGGACAGGGGGAGACAGATACGCAGTATTTT. Protein: CASCTGQGETDTQYF.

This clonotype counts as medium-sized. This chain connects TRBV11-2 to TRBJ2-7, with 7 bases fitting TRBD2. Unmatched junction bases numbered 6, after V lost 5 bases and J lost 2 bases. The CDR3 length is 14 residues. The germline V gene has CDR1 SGHAT and CDR2 FQNNGV. The CDR3 region is CASSPSTSTYEQYF. CDR3 in DNA: TGTGCCAGCAGCCCTTCGACTAGCACCTACGAGCAGTACTTC. Variable domain in full (rest from reference TRBV11-2 and TRBJ2-7): EAGVAQSPRYKIIEKRQSVAFWCNPISGHATLYWYQQILGQGPKLLIQFQNNGVVDDSQLPKDRFSAERLKGVDSTLKIQPAKLEDSAVYLCASSPSTSTYEQYFGPGTRLTVT.

This clonotype was observed a single time. Compared with germline, one end of the junction differs, possibly owing to a read error. The chain is built from TRBV6-5 and TRBJ2-7, with a weak D call TRBD2 (6 bases). CDR1 MNHEY and CDR2 SVGAGI come from the germline V gene. The CDR3 is 16 residues long. CDR3 DNA: TGTGCCAGCAGTTACTCGATACAGGAGGGGTCCTACGGGCAGTACTTC. It specifies CASSYSIQEGSYGQYF.

Note on this clonotype: The CDR3 ends on some other residue instead of the conserved phenylalanine or tryptophan, so this is likely a read error. It is unclear where the CDR3 begins or ends on the DNA, so no DNA is shown, and the CDR3 is as TCRdb lists it. This chain links TRBV11-3 with TRBJ2-3; the table calls TRBD2, which could not be checked here. The germline V gene has CDR1 SGHNT and CDR2 YENEEA. The CDR3 is 14 residues long, counting both termini. CDR3 sequence: CASSTSGGTETQFY.